The 19 T cell receptor beta chains below were found in one sample sequenced in a study of shared clonotypes between healthy human individuals. TCRdb keeps only in-frame clones here, not all; method: immunoSEQ multiplex PCR. The data hold 640,000 or so clones, with approximately 79% observed a single time. The specimen was memory CD4+ T cells sorted from blood. Subset defined: CD45RA-negative fraction. These receptors all stem from a woman under 40 in good health.

The chain couples TRBV20-1 to TRBJ2-7; no clear D gene. The CDR3 consists of 10 residues. Trimming cost V 8 bases and J 2 bases, with 7 bases left between them. Looked up from germline, CDR1 is DFQATT and CDR2 is SNEGSKA (reference sequence). As DNA, the CDR3 is TGCAGTTCCGGAGCCTACGAGCAGTACTTC. Translated: CSSGAYEQYF.

This clone was seen only once. This sample also contains other DNA sequences that code for the same CDR3. J is TRBJ2-3 and V is TRBV25-1; 13 bases are a match to TRBD2. CDR3 length: 15 amino acids. V was clipped by 3 bases and J by 3 bases; unmatched bases: 0. Germline V gene sequence: CDR1 MGHDK, CDR2 SYGVNS. The CDR3 DNA reads TGTGCCAGCAGTGAGGGACTAGCGGGAACAGATACGCAGTATTTT. It yields the protein CASSEGLAGTDTQYF.

The CDR3 spells CASSQHIFSGNTIYF. The CDR3 coding sequence is TGTGCCAGCAGCCAACACATATTCTCTGGAAACACCATATATTTT. This chain uses TRBV14 with TRBJ1-3, with D uncertain. Trimming cost V 2 bases and J 0 bases, with 8 bases left between them. Germline CDR1 reads SGHDN; CDR2 reads FVKESK. This CDR3 is built from 15 residues.

The chain combines TRBV5-4 with TRBJ1-1; TRBD1 agrees at 7 bases. CDR3 length equals 15 residues. The V segment lost 2 bases and the J segment 3 bases; nucleotides outside the gene matches: 7. Germline loops: CDR1 SGHNT, CDR2 YYREEE (reference sequence). The CDR3 bases are TGTGCCAGCAGCTTAACAGGGGCTGATGACACTGAAGCTTTCTTT. Residues: CASSLTGADDTEAFF.

This clone has only a few counts. CDR3 in DNA: TGTGCCATCAGTGAGTCGAAGGCCTCGGGGGATACGCAGTATTTT. This sequence encodes CAISESKASGDTQYF. This sequence joins TRBV10-3 and TRBJ2-3; a possible D gene is TRBD2 (5 bases). Trimming pared 0 bases from V and 6 bases from J, leaving 13 bases between. The CDR3 has 15 residues. Germline assignment: CDR1 ENHRY and CDR2 SYGVKD.

The chain links TRBV19 to TRBJ1-5; D gene unclear. Germline V gives CDR1 LNHDA, CDR2 SQIVND (reference sequence). Trimming stripped 0 bases from V and 1 base from J, with 13 bases between. The CDR3 is 17 amino acids. The CDR3 DNA follows: TGTGCCAGTAGTATAGATACCCTAGTGGGCAGCAATCAGCCCCAGCATTTT. Protein sequence: CASSIDTLVGSNQPQHF.

In its sample, this clone was seen a few times. V and J are TRBV5-1 and TRBJ1-2; the match to TRBD1 covers 9 bases. The V segment lost 5 bases and the J segment 4 bases; nucleotides outside the gene matches: 9. Germline V lookup: CDR1 SGHRS, CDR2 YFSETQ. The CDR3 is 15 residues long. CDR3 sequence reads: CASRPTGGLSYGYTF. The DNA of the CDR3 is TGCGCCAGCAGACCTACAGGGGGCCTCAGCTATGGCTACACCTTC.

This clone was detected a few times. V usage is TRBV21-1 and J usage is TRBJ2-6. TRBV21-1 is deemed a pseudogene. This CDR3 has 14 residues. DNA for the CDR3: TGTGCCAGCAGCAAGGCCCGGGGGGCCAACGTCCTGACTTTC. Amino acid sequence: CASSKARGANVLTF.

The gene calls are TRBV5-1 and TRBJ1-1; possibly TRBD1 for D (5 bases). V dropped 0 bases and J dropped 7 bases, with 13 bases sitting between them. The CDR3 is 14 residues long. Germline V gene sequence: CDR1 SGHRS, CDR2 YFSETQ. For the CDR3, the DNA is TGCGCCAGCAGCTTGGGTTCACAGGTTTATGAAGCTTTCTTT. Protein: CASSLGSQVYEAFF.

The chain employs TRBV10-3 and TRBJ1-1; D is perhaps TRBD1 (5 bases). The CDR3 has 15 amino acids. The V end was cut by 0 bases, the J end by 7 bases, with 15 bases between. Germline lookup yields CDR1 ENHRY and CDR2 SYGVKD. The CDR3 DNA is TGTGCCATCAGTGAGTCGGATGTGAGGGGAAATGAAGCTTTCTTT. Amino acid sequence: CAISESDVRGNEAFF.

V usage is TRBV10-1 and J usage is TRBJ2-3; D might be TRBD1 (5 bases). V lost 3 bases and J lost 1, with 8 bases in between. The CDR3 loop spans 14 amino acids. Germline V gene sequence: CDR1 WNHNN, CDR2 SYGVQD (reference sequence). The CDR3 sequence: CASSDKGGTDTQYF. DNA for the CDR3: TGCGCCAGCAGTGATAAAGGGGGCACAGATACGCAGTATTTT.

The rearrangement links TRBV27 to TRBJ2-3, with a possible D match to TRBD1 (6 bases). The V gene's germline CDR1 is MNHEY and CDR2 SMNVEV (reference sequence). V was clipped by 4 bases and J by 1 base, with 12 bases between them. The CDR3 runs 15 residues. Written as DNA, the CDR3 is TGTGCCAGCAGTTCCGCAGGGGTAGGCACAGATACGCAGTATTTT. Amino acids: CASSSAGVGTDTQYF.

This clone was found a few times. The chain couples TRBV30 to TRBJ1-2; tentative D call: TRBD1 (5 bases). Trimming cost V 3 bases and J 4 bases, with 9 bases left between them. Germline V lookup: CDR1 GTSNPN, CDR2 SVGIG (reference sequence). This CDR3 region has 12 residues. The CDR3 DNA reads as TGTGCCTGGAGCGACAGTGGCTATGGCTACACCTTC. This translates into CAWSDSGYGYTF.

This clone was counted a single time. The chain has TRBV13 and TRBJ1-1; D is unresolved. This CDR3 region has 16 residues. Trimming removed 5 bases from V and 1 base from J, with 17 bases in between. CDR1 PRHDT and CDR2 FYEKMQ come from the germline V gene (reference sequence). The CDR3 DNA sequence: TGTGCCAGCAGCCGCATAGGAGGGTCACCGAACACTGAAGCTTTCTTT. Its protein is CASSRIGGSPNTEAFF.

The V and J genes are TRBV4-1 and TRBJ2-7, with a possible D match to TRBD1 (5 bases). Germline V gene lookup returns CDR1 MGHRA and CDR2 YSYEKL. The V gene lost 1 base and the J gene lost 2 bases, with 18 bases spanning the gap. This CDR3 is 17 amino acids long. The CDR3 here is CASSQGLRQGLTYEQYF. Written as DNA, the CDR3 is TGCGCCAGCAGCCAAGGTTTAAGGCAGGGCTTGACCTACGAGCAGTACTTC.

The chain carries TRBV10-3 and TRBJ2-7, with 10 bases that match TRBD1. Per germline, CDR1 ENHRY and CDR2 SYGVKD. The length of the CDR3 is 13 residues. The ends lost 5 bases at V and 6 bases at J; junction bases unmatched: 4. The chain's CDR3 is CAISRDRGFEQYF. The CDR3 DNA follows: TGTGCCATCAGTCGGGACAGGGGATTCGAGCAGTACTTC.

V usage is TRBV19 and J usage is TRBJ2-4, with D perhaps given as TRBD1 or TRBD2 (5 bases each). The V and J ends lost 5 bases and 0 bases respectively, with 20 bases between them. Germline assignment: CDR1 LNHDA and CDR2 SQIVND (reference sequence). The CDR3 has 18 residues. As DNA, the CDR3 is TGTGCCAGTAGTCCGGGGACCTTTTCCTCTCTAGCCAAAAACATTCAGTACTTC. Its translation is CASSPGTFSSLAKNIQYF.

The chain is built from TRBV5-1 and TRBJ1-1, with D uncertain. The germline V gene has CDR1 SGHRS and CDR2 YFSETQ. The ends were cut back, 0 bases at V and 6 bases at J, with 18 bases in the middle. This CDR3 spans 16 amino acids. CDR3 sequence: CASSLAPGGRRAEAFF. The CDR3, as DNA: TGCGCCAGCAGCTTGGCCCCGGGAGGGAGGAGAGCTGAAGCTTTCTTT.

The rearrangement joins TRBV28 to TRBJ2-1; TRBD1 or TRBD2 may be the D gene (5 bases each). The CDR3 is made up of 13 amino acids. Germline V lookup: CDR1 MDHEN, CDR2 SYDVKM. The V end was cut by 6 bases, the J end by 9 bases, with 15 bases between. For the CDR3, the DNA is TGTGCCAGCAGCCCCCGACGGGACGGTGAGCAGTTCTTC. Its protein is CASSPRRDGEQFF.